These 16 T cell receptor beta chains were sequenced from one sample in a study of blood T cells in healthy people across ages. PCR was performed a second time for roughly 7 to 11 cycles using a sample-barcoded 5' primer and a J-beta primer mix. TCRdb itself ran the 5' RACE reads through MiXCR, one entry per CDR3 protein. Counted here are nearly 800,000 distinct CDR3 sequences, around 50% occurring once; the ten biggest clones make up 20% to 30%. Sequenced input: blood. The receptors shown here come from a man aged 40-50 years in good health.

The chain has TRBV28 and TRBJ1-4; 12 positions match TRBD1. CDR3 size: 18 residues. Germline V CDR1 and CDR2: MDHEN, SYDVKM. V lost 6 bases and J lost 10; bases outside the gene matches: 18. For the CDR3, the DNA is TGTGCCAGCAGACCCCCGGGACAGGGGGCTTCTATTTTCGGAAAACTGTTTTTT. It is translated as CASRPPGQGASIFGKLFF.

The chain carries TRBV5-8 and TRBJ2-1, with 10 bases aligning to TRBD2. Per the germline V gene, CDR1 is SGHTS and CDR2 is YDEGEE. The CDR3 loop spans 17 amino acids. J was trimmed by 7 bases and V by 6 bases; bases with no gene match: 16. CDR3 amino acids: CASNIPTSGRAGNEQFF. Written as DNA, the CDR3 is TGTGCCAGCAACATCCCGACCAGCGGGAGGGCGGGGAATGAGCAGTTCTTC.

This clonotype occurred a few times. The chain links TRBV13 to TRBJ2-5; D possibly corresponds to TRBD1 (6 bases). From germline, CDR1 is PRHDT and CDR2 FYEKMQ (reference sequence). This CDR3 comprises 17 residues. The V end was cut by 0 bases, the J end by 1 base, with 15 bases between. The CDR3 sequence: CASSLGHRQEIQETQYF. CDR3 in DNA: TGTGCCAGCAGCTTAGGCCACCGACAGGAGATCCAAGAGACCCAGTACTTC.

The rearrangement links TRBV9 to TRBJ2-3; 7 nucleotides line up with TRBD1. This CDR3 has 15 amino acids. The V segment lost 4 bases and the J segment 1 base; nucleotides outside the gene matches: 6. In germline, CDR1 is SGDLS, CDR2 YYNGEE. CDR3 in DNA: TGTGCCAGCAGCCCTCGGACAGGCCGCACAGATACGCAGTATTTT. Protein product: CASSPRTGRTDTQYF.

This clonotype turned up a few times. The chain recombines TRBV5-1 with TRBJ2-5; TRBD1 matches 8 bases. The germline V gene has CDR1 SGHRS and CDR2 YFSETQ. The junction had 12 bases not matched to a gene; V was cut back by 4 bases and J by 4 bases. The CDR3 length is 16 residues. In DNA form, the CDR3 reads TGCGCCAGCAGCCCAACGACAGGGGCGAACGGAGAGACCCAGTACTTC. As protein: CASSPTTGANGETQYF.

CDR3 loop: CASSRDLKTDTQYF. CDR3 bases: TGTGCCAGCAGCCGGGACTTAAAAACAGATACGCAGTATTTT. V usage is TRBV7-2 and J usage is TRBJ2-3; D possibly corresponds to TRBD2 (6 bases). V lost 5 bases, J lost 3 bases, and 12 bases lay in between. From germline, CDR1 is SGHTA and CDR2 FQGNSA. This CDR3 contains 14 residues.

The chain carries TRBV29-1 and TRBJ2-6, with TRBD1 matching 7 bases. In germline, CDR1 is SQVTM, CDR2 ANQGSEA. There are 16 residues in the CDR3. V lost 5 bases to trimming and J lost 0 bases; unmatched junction nucleotides: 7. The CDR3: CSVRAGGVSGANVLTF. In nucleotides, the CDR3 is TGCAGCGTTCGGGCAGGGGGTGTCTCTGGGGCCAACGTCCTGACTTTC.

The chain carries TRBV6-2 or TRBV6-3 and TRBJ2-7; 7 positions match TRBD1. Germline CDR1 and CDR2: MNHEY and SVGEGT. The CDR3 has 17 amino acids. With V trimmed by 0 bases and J by 2 bases, 10 bases remained unmatched. The CDR3 here is CASSYSMDRKLTYEQYF. CDR3 DNA: TGTGCCAGCAGTTACTCGATGGACAGGAAGCTTACCTACGAGCAGTACTTC.

The genes are TRBV29-1 and TRBJ1-2, with D maybe TRBD1 (5 bases). CDR1 is SQVTM and CDR2 is ANQGSEA in the germline V gene. This CDR3 is built from 13 residues. V was shortened by 5 bases and J by 1 base, with 11 bases between the two germline ends. The chain's CDR3 is CSVSGHDNYGYTF. The CDR3 nucleotides are TGCAGCGTTTCAGGACACGATAACTATGGCTACACCTTC.

This chain connects TRBV11-2 to TRBJ2-7; D perhaps matches TRBD1 (5 bases). Trimming took 5 bases from V and 5 from J, leaving 13 bases between them. Germline values: CDR1 SGHAT, CDR2 FQNNGV. This CDR3 comprises 13 residues. CDR3 protein: CASSHAGLHEQYF. CDR3 sequence (DNA): TGTGCCAGCAGCCATGCAGGGTTACACGAGCAGTACTTC.

This clonotype has just one count. The chain employs TRBV7-2 and TRBJ1-2; TRBD1 matches at 9 bases. The CDR3 runs to 16 residues. With V trimmed by 5 bases and J by 2 bases, 9 bases remained unmatched. The germline gives CDR1 SGHTA, CDR2 FQGNSA. The CDR3 reads CASSPSGTGMNYGYTF. The CDR3 coding sequence is TGTGCCAGCAGCCCCTCCGGGACAGGGATGAACTATGGCTACACCTTC.

This clonotype has just a few counts. This chain uses TRBV6-5 with TRBJ2-3; tentatively, D is TRBD1 (5 bases). The CDR3 consists of 16 residues. CDR1 and CDR2 from the germline V gene are MNHEY and SVGAGI. V was pared by 0 bases and J by 4 bases, with 14 bases between. In nucleotides, the CDR3 is TGTGCCAGCAGTTACTCGAGTCAGGGTGCGGCAGATACGCAGTATTTT. Its protein is CASSYSSQGAADTQYF.

This chain uses TRBV2 with TRBJ1-5; unclear D gene. V was clipped by 3 bases and J by 7 bases, with 4 bases between them. Germline lookup yields CDR1 SNHLY and CDR2 FYNNEI. The CDR3 spans 11 residues. The CDR3 DNA reads TGTGCCAGCAGTGACCCCCAGCCCCAGCATTTT. This codes for CASSDPQPQHF.

The rearrangement uses TRBV7-8 and TRBJ2-1; a possible D gene is TRBD2 (6 bases). V shed 7 bases and J shed 5 bases, with 18 bases lying between them. This CDR3 spans 15 amino acids. Germline values: CDR1 SGHVS, CDR2 FQNEAQ. Here the CDR3 reads CASTLRTTPDNEQFF. Here the CDR3 DNA reads TGTGCCAGCACCCTGAGGACTACGCCCGACAATGAGCAGTTCTTC.

The rearrangement uses TRBV5-5 and TRBJ2-2; the match to TRBD2 covers 8 bases. V trimming: 4 bases; J trimming: 4 bases; junction bases outside the gene matches: 6. Germline values: CDR1 SGHKS, CDR2 YYEKEE (reference sequence). The CDR3 covers 15 residues. DNA of the CDR3: TGTGCCAGCAGCCGGGGGGGCAGGGCCACCGGGGAGCTGTTTTTT. This sequence encodes CASSRGGRATGELFF.

The rearrangement links TRBV7-8 to TRBJ2-3; 10 bases map to TRBD2. In germline, CDR1 is SGHVS, CDR2 FQNEAQ. Unmatched junction bases numbered 17, after V lost 8 bases and J lost 0 bases. The CDR3 sequence is 19 residues long. This CDR3 is CASRLRLGTSGTSTDTQYF. In DNA, the CDR3 is TGTGCCAGCCGACTTAGATTGGGAACTAGCGGGACTAGCACAGATACGCAGTATTTT.